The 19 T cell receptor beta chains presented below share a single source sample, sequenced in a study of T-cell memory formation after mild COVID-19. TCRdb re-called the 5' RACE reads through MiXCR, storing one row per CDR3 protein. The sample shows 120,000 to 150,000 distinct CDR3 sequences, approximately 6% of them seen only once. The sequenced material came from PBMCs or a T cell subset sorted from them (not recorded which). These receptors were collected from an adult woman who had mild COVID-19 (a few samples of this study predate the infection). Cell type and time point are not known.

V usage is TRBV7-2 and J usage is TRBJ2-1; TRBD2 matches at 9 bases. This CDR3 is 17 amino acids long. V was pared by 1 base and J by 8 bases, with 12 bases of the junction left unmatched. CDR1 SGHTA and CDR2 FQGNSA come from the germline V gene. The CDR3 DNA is TGTGCCAGCAGCTTAGGCCCCCAGCGGGGGGCTTCCTATGAGCAGTTCTTC. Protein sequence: CASSLGPQRGASYEQFF.

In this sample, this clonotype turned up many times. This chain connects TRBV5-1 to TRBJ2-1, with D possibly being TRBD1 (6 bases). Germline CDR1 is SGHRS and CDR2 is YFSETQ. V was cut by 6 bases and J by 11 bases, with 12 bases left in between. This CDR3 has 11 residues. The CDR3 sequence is CASTAGQKQFF. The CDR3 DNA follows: TGCGCCAGCACCGCCGGACAGAAGCAGTTCTTC.

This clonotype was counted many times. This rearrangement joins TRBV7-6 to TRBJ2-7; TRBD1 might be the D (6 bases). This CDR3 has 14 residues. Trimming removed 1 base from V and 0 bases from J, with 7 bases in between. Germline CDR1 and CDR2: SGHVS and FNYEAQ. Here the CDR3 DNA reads TGTGCCAGCAGCTTAGGGACAGTCTCCTACGAGCAGTACTTC. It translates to CASSLGTVSYEQYF. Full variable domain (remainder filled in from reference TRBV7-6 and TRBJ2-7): GAGVSQSPRYKVTKRGQDVALRCDPISGHVSLYWYRQALGQGPEFLTYFNYEAQQDKSGLPNDRFSAERPEGSISTLTIQRTEQRDSAMYRCASSLGTVSYEQYFGPGTRLTVT.

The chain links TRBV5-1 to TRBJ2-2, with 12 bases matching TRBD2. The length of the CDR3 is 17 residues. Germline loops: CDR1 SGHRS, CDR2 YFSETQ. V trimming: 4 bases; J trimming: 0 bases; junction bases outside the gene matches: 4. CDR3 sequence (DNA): TGCGCCAGCAGCCCCCGGACTAGCGGGACGAACACCGGGGAGCTGTTTTTT. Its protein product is CASSPRTSGTNTGELFF.

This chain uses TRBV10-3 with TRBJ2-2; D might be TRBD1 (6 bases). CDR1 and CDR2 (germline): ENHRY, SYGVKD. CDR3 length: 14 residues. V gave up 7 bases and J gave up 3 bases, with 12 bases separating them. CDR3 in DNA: TGTGCCATCAAGGGCGAGGGGGACACCGGGGAGCTGTTTTTT. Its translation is CAIKGEGDTGELFF.

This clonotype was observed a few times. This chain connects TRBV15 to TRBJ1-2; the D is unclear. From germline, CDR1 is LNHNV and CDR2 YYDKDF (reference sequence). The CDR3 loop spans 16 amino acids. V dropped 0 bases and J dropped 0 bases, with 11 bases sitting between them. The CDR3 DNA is TGTGCCACCAGCAGAGATGTGGATCTCCCTAACTATGGCTACACCTTC. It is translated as CATSRDVDLPNYGYTF.

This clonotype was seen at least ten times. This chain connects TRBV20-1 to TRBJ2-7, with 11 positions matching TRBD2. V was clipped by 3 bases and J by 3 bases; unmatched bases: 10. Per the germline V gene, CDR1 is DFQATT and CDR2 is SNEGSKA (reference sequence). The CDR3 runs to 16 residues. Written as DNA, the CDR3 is TGCAGTGCTAGTCCCTCGAATAGCGGGGGGGGCTACGAGCAGTACTTC. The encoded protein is CSASPSNSGGGYEQYF.

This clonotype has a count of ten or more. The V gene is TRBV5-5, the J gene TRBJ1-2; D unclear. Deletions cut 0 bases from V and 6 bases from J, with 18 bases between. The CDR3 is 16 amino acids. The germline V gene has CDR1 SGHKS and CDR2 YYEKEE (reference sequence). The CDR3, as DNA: TGTGCCAGCAGCTTGGTAGGGCAGCAGCAGACTGATGGCTACACCTTC. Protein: CASSLVGQQQTDGYTF.

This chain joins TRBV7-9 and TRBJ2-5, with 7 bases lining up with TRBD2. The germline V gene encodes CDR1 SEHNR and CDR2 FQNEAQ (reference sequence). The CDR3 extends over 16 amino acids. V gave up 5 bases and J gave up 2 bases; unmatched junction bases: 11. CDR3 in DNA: TGTGCCAGCAGCCAAGGCGCTCTAGCGGTTCAAGAGACCCAGTACTTC. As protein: CASSQGALAVQETQYF. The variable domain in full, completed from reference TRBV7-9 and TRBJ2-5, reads DTGVSQNPRHKITKRGQNVTFRCDPISEHNRLYWYRQTLGQGPEFLTYFQNEAQLEKSRLLSDRFSAERPKGSFSTLEIQRTEQGDSAMYLCASSQGALAVQETQYFGPGTRLLVL.

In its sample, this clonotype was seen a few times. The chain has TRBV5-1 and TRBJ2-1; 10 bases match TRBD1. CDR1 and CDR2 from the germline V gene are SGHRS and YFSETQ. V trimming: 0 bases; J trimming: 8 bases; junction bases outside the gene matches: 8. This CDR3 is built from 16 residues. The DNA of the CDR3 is TGCGCCAGCAGCTTGGCCCCTGGGACAGGGGTTTATGAGCAGTTCTTC. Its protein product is CASSLAPGTGVYEQFF.

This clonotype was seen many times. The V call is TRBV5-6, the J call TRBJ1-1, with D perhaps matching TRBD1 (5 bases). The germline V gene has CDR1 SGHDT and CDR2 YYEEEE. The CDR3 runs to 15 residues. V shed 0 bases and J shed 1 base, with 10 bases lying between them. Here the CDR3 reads CASSLGTIPNTEAFF. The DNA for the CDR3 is TGTGCCAGCAGCTTGGGGACAATACCGAACACTGAAGCTTTCTTT.

Here the CDR3 DNA reads TGTGCCAGCAGCCCGCAGACTAGCGGGATGTTGAATGAGCAGTTCTTC. Protein: CASSPQTSGMLNEQFF. The V call is TRBV7-3, the J call TRBJ2-1; 11 bases are shared with TRBD2. The germline V gene encodes CDR1 SGHTA and CDR2 FQGTGA. The V and J ends lost 5 bases and 7 bases, in that order; junction bases with no gene match: 10. This CDR3 is 16 amino acids long.

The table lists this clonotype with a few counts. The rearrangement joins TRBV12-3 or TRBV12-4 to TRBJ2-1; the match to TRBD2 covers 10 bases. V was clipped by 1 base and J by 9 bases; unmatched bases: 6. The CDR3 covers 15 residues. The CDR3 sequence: CASSLGSGRAIEQFF. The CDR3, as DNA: TGTGCCAGCAGTTTAGGGAGCGGGAGGGCCATTGAGCAGTTCTTC.

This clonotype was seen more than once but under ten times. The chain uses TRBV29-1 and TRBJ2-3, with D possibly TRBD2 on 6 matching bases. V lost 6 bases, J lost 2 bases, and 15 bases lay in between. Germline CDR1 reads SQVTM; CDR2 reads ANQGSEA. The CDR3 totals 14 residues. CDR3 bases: TGCAGCGTAGCTACTAGCTCTTCCACAGATACGCAGTATTTT. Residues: CSVATSSSTDTQYF.

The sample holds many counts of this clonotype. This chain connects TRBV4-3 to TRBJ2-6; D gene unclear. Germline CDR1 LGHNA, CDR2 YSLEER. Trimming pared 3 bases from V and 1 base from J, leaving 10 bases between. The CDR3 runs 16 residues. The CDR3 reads CASSHQMGSGANVLTF. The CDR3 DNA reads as TGCGCCAGCAGCCATCAAATGGGTTCTGGGGCCAACGTCCTGACTTTC.

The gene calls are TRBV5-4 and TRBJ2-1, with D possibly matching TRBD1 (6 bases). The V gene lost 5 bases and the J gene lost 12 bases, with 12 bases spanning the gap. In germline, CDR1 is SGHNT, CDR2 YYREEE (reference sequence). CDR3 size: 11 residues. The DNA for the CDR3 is TGTGCCAGCAGTTCGGACAGTTCGCAGTTCTTC. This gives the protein CASSSDSSQFF. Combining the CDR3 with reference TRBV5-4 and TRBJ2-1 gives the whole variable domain ETGVTQSPTHLIKTRGQQVTLRCSSQSGHNTVSWYQQALGQGPQFIFQYYREEENGRGNFPPRFSGLQFPNYSSELNVNALELDDSALYLCASSSDSSQFFGPGTRLTVL.

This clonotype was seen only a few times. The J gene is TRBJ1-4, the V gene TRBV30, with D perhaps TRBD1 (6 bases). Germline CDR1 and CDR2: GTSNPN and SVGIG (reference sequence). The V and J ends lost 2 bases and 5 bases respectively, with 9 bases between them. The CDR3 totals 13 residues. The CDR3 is CAWSSQGNEKLFF. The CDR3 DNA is TGTGCCTGGAGTAGTCAGGGGAATGAAAAACTGTTTTTT.

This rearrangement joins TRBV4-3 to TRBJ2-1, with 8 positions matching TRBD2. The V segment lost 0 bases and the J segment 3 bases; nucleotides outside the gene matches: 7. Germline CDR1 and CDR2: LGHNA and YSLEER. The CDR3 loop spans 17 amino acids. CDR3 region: CASSQDPERGFYNEQFF. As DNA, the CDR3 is TGCGCCAGCAGCCAAGATCCGGAGCGGGGGTTCTACAATGAGCAGTTCTTC.

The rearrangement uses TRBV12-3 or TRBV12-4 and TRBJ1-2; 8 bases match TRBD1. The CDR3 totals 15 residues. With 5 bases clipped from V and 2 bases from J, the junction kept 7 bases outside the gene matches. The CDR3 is CASSPRTGNNYGYTF. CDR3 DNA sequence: TGTGCCAGCAGTCCACGGACAGGGAACAACTATGGCTACACCTTC.